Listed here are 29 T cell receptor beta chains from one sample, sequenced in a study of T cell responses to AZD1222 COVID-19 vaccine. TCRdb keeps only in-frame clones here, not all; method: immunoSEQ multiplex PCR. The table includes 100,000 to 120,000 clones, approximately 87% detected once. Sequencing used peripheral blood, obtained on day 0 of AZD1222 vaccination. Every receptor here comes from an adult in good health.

The CDR3 DNA reads as TGTGCCAGCAGAATCAACAGCAACGTCTATGGCTACACCTTC. Translation: CASRINSNVYGYTF. The V gene is TRBV5-6, the J gene TRBJ1-2, with unresolved D. Germline CDR1 reads SGHDT; CDR2 reads YYEEEE. The CDR3 covers 14 residues. Trimming cost V 5 bases and J 4 bases, with 15 bases left between them.

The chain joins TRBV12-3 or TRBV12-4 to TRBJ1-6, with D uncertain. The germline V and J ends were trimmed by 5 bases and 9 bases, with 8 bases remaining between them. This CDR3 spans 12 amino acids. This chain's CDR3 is CASSISSSPLHF. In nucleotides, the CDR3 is TGTGCCAGCAGTATTAGTAGTTCACCCCTCCACTTT.

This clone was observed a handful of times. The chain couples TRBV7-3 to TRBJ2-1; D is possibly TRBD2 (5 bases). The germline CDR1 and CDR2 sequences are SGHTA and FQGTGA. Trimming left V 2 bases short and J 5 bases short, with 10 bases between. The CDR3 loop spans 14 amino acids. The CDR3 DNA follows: TGTGCCAGCAGCTTACAGGCGGGTAACAATGAGCAGTTCTTC. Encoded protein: CASSLQAGNNEQFF.

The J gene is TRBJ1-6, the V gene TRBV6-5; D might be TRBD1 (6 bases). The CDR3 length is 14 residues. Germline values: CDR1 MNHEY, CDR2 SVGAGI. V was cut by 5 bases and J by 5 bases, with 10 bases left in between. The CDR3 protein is CASSIQGNNSPLHF. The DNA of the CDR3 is TGTGCCAGCAGTATACAGGGTAATAATTCACCCCTCCACTTT.

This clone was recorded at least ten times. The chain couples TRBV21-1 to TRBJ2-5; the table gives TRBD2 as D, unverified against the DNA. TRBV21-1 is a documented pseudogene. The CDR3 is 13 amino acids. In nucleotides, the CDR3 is TGTGCCAGCATTGTCGGGGGAGAAGAGACCCAGTACTTC. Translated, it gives CASIVGGEETQYF.

CDR3 in DNA: TGTGCCAGCAGTGCCTTTCCAGGGGGGGCTTATGAGCAGTTCTTC. Encoded protein: CASSAFPGGAYEQFF. V usage is TRBV6-2 or TRBV6-3 and J usage is TRBJ2-1, with D possibly called TRBD1 or TRBD2 (7 bases each). Trimming stripped 5 bases from V and 8 bases from J, with 19 bases between. This CDR3 has 15 amino acids. Germline assignment: CDR1 MNHEY and CDR2 SVGEGT.

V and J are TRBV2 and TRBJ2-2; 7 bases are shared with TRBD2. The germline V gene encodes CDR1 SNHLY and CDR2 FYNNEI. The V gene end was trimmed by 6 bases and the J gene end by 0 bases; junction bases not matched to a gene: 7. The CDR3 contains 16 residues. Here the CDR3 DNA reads TGTGCCAGCAGCCCCCAGGGACTACCGAACACCGGGGAGCTGTTTTTT. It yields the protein CASSPQGLPNTGELFF. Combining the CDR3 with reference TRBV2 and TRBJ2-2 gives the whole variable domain EPEVTQTPSHQVTQMGQEVILRCVPISNHLYFYWYRQILGQKVEFLVSFYNNEISEKSEIFDDQFSVERPDGSNFTLKIRSTKLEDSAMYFCASSPQGLPNTGELFFGEGSRLTVL.

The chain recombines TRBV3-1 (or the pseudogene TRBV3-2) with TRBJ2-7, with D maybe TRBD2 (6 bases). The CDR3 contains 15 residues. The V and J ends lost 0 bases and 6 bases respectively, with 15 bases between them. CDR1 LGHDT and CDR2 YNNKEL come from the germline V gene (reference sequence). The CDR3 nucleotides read TGTGCCAGCAGCCAAGATCGGCGGGGAGCGTTCGAGCAGTACTTC. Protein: CASSQDRRGAFEQYF.

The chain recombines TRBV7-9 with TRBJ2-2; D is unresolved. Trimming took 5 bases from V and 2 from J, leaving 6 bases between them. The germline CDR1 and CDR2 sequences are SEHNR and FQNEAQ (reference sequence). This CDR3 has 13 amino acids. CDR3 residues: CASSRYNTGELFF. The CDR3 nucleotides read TGTGCCAGCAGCCGATATAACACCGGGGAGCTGTTTTTT.

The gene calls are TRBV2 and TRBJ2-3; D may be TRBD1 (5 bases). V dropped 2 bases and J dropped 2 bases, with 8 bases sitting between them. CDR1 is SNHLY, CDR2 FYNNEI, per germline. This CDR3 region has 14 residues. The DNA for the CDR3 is TGTGCCAGCAGTGAATACAGGATCACAGATACGCAGTATTTT. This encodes CASSEYRITDTQYF.

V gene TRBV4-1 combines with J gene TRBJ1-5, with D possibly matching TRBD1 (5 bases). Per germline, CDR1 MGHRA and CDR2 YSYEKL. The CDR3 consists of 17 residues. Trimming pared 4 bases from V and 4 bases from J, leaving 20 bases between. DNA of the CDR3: TGCGCCAGCAGCCCAGGGACGAGGTCAATTAATAATCAGCCCCAGCATTTT. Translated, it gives CASSPGTRSINNQPQHF.

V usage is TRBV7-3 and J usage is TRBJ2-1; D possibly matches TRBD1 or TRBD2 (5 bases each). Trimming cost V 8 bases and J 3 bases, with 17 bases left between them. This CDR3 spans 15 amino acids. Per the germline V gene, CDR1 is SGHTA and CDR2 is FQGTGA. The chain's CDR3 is CASGGVPPNYNEQFF. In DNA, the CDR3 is TGTGCCAGCGGGGGAGTCCCCCCCAACTACAATGAGCAGTTCTTC.

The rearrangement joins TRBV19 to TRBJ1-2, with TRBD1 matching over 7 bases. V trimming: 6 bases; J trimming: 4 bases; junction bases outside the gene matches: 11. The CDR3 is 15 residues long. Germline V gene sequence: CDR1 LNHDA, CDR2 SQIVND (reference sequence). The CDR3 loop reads CASSRGSGTAYGYTF. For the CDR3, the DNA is TGTGCCAGTAGCCGAGGGTCGGGGACAGCCTATGGCTACACCTTC.

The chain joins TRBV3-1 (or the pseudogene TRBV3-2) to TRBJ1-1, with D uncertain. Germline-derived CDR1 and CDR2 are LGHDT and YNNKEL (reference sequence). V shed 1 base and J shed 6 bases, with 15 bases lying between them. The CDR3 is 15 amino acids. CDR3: CASSQGGPPAPEAFF. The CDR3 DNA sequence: TGTGCCAGCAGCCAAGGTGGACCCCCGGCCCCTGAAGCTTTCTTT.

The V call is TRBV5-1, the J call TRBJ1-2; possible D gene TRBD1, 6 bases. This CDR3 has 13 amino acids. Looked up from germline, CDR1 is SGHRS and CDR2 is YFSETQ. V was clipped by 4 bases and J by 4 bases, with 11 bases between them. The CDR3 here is CASSQTGLYGYTF. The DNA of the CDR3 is TGCGCCAGCAGCCAGACAGGCCTCTATGGCTACACCTTC.

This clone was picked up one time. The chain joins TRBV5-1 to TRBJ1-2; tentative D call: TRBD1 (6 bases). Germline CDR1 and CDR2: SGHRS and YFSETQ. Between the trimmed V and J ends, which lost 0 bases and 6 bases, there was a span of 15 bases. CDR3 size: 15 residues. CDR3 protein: CASSLAQQGIHGYTF. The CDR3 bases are TGCGCCAGCAGCTTGGCCCAACAGGGTATTCATGGCTACACCTTC.

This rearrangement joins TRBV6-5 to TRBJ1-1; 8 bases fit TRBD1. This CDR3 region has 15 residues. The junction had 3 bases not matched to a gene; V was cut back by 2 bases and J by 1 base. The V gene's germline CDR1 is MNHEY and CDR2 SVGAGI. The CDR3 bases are TGTGCCAGCAGTTACCCAGGGGGCGGGAACACTGAAGCTTTCTTT. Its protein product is CASSYPGGGNTEAFF.

The CDR3 coding sequence is TGTGCCAGCACCCAAGACCGGTCCGGGGAGCTGTTTTTT. As protein: CASTQDRSGELFF. This chain links TRBV12-3 or TRBV12-4 with TRBJ2-2, with D hard to call. V lost 7 bases and J 6 bases, leaving 12 bases between the germline ends. CDR3 length equals 13 residues.

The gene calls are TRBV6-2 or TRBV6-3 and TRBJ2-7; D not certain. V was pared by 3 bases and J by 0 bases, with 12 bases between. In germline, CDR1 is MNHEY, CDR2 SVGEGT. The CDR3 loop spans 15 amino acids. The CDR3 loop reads CASSYWQPHSYEQYF. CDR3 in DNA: TGTGCCAGCAGTTATTGGCAGCCACACTCCTACGAGCAGTACTTC.

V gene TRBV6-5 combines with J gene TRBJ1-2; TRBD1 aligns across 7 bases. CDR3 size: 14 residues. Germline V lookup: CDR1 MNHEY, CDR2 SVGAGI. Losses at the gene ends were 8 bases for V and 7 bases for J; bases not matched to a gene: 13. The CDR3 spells CASGDPTGYGGYTF. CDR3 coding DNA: TGTGCCAGCGGGGACCCGACAGGGTATGGTGGCTACACCTTC.

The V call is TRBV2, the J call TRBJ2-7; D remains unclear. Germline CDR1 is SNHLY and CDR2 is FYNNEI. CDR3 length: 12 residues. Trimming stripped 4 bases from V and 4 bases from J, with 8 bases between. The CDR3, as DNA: TGTGCCAGCAGTGCCACGGGTTACGAGCAGTACTTC. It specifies CASSATGYEQYF.

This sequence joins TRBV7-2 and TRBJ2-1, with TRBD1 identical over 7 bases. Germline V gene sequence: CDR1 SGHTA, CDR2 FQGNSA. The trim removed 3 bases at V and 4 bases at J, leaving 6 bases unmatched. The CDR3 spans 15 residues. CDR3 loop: CASSFLGQSYNEQFF. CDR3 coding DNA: TGTGCCAGCAGCTTTTTGGGACAGTCGTACAATGAGCAGTTCTTC. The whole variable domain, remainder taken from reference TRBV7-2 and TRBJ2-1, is GAGVSQSPSNKVTEKGKDVELRCDPISGHTALYWYRQSLGQGLEFLIYFQGNSAPDKSGLPSDRFSAERTGGSVSTLTIQRTQQEDSAVYLCASSFLGQSYNEQFFGPGTRLTVL.

CDR3 region: CASTAGGRNTGELFF. CDR3 sequence (DNA): TGCGCCAGCACAGCGGGAGGAAGGAACACCGGGGAGCTGTTTTTT. V usage is TRBV5-1 and J usage is TRBJ2-2, with 9 bases aligning to TRBD2. CDR3 length equals 15 residues. The germline V gene has CDR1 SGHRS and CDR2 YFSETQ. With 6 bases clipped from V and 1 base from J, the junction kept 4 bases outside the gene matches.

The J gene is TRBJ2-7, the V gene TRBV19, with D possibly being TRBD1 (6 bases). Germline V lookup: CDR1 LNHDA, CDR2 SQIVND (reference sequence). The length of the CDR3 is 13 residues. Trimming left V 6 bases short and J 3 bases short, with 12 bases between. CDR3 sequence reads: CASSTGQFYEQYF. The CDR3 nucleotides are TGTGCCAGTAGCACCGGACAGTTCTACGAGCAGTACTTC.

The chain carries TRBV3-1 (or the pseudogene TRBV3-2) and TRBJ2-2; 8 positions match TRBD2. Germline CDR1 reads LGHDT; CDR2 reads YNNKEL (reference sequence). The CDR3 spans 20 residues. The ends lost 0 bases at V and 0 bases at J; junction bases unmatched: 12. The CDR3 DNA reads TGTGCCAGCAGCCAAGATCAACGGAGTTCGGGACTAGCGAACACCGGGGAGCTGTTTTTT. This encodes CASSQDQRSSGLANTGELFF.

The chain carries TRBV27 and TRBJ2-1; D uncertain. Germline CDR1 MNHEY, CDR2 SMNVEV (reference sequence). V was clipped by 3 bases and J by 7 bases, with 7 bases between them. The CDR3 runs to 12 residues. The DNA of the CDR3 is TGTGCCAGCAGTTTTGGTGGGAATGAGCAGTTCTTC. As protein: CASSFGGNEQFF.

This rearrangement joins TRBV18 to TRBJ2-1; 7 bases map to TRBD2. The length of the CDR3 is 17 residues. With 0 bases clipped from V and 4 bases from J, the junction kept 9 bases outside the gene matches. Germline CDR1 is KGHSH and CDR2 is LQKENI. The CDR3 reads CASSPPGGGSQYNEQFF. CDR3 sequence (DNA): TGTGCCAGCTCACCACCTGGCGGCGGGAGCCAATACAATGAGCAGTTCTTC.

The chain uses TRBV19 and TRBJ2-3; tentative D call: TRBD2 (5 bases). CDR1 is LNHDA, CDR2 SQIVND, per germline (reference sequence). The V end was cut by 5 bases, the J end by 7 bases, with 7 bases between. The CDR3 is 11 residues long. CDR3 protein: CASSAGNTQYF. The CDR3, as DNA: TGTGCCAGTAGTGCCGGGAATACGCAGTATTTT. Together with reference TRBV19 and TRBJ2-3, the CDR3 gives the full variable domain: DGGITQSPKYLFRKEGQNVTLSCEQNLNHDAMYWYRQDPGQGLRLIYYSQIVNDFQKGDIAEGYSVSREKKESFPLTVTSAQKNPTAFYLCASSAGNTQYFGPGTRLTVL.

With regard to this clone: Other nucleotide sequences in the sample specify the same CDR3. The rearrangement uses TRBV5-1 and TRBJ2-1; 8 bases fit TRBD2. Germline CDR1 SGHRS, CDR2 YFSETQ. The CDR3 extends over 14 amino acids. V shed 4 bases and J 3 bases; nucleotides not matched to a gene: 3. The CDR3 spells CASSPAGGYNEQFF. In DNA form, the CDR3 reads TGCGCCAGCAGCCCGGCGGGGGGCTACAATGAGCAGTTCTTC.